This T cell receptor (beta chain) was sequenced for a study of T cell responses to AZD1222 COVID-19 vaccine. General study results and limits: Just six AZD1222 recipients were seropositive at baseline.

Using immunoSEQ multiplex PCR, the repertoire was profiled, and TCRdb retains in-frame clones only, with some absent. The sample has 100,000 to 120,000 clones; approximately 89% are singletons. This clone was counted a single time. Its antigen is unidentified. One junction end does not reproduce the germline sequence, and a read error may be involved. The CDR3 has 13 residues. Germline assignment: CDR1 SGHRS and CDR2 YFSETQ. The chain couples TRBV5-1 to TRBJ1-1; perhaps TRBD1 as D (6 bases). The origin of this receptor is an adult in good health. This specimen was peripheral blood, taken on day 0 of MenACWY control vaccination. CDR3: CASSLAGETEAFF. In DNA, the CDR3 is TGCGCCAGCAGTTTGGCAGGGGAGACTGAAGCTTTCTTT.